These T cell receptor beta chains were read from a single sample in a study of Ad26.COV2.S vaccination and SARS-CoV-2 variants. Repertoires were generated with immunoSEQ multiplex PCR, while TCRdb's copy carries only in-frame clones and drops some. The profile covers roughly 500,000 clones, with around 88% appearing a single time and roughly 13% taken by the ten largest. The sequenced sample was peripheral blood, obtained in a trial of Ad26.COV2.S vaccine versus placebo. Receptors originate from a person aged 18 to 65 who received the Ad26.COV2.S COVID-19 vaccine or a placebo. CDR3s include the opening cysteine and the closing phenylalanine or tryptophan. The D gene is left open where the match is weak. Rows give clone size only sometimes, using once, few, many, or a class for an expanded clone.

length,D,V,J,size,DNA,CDR3
14,TRBD2,TRBV5-1,TRBJ2-5,-,TGCGCCAGCAGAGGCCTAGCGGAGCAAGAGACCCAGTACTTC,CASRGLAEQETQYF
13,-,TRBV12-3/TRBV12-4,TRBJ2-1,-,TGTGCCAGCAGTTTAGCCGCGGCGGGGGAGCAGTTCTTC,CASSLAAAGEQFF
14,-,TRBV15,TRBJ1-4,-,TGTGCCACCAGCAGGGCAGGGTTGAATGAAAAACTGTTTTTT,CATSRAGLNEKLFF
13,TRBD1,TRBV29-1,TRBJ2-7,-,TGCAGCGTTGAGAGGACAGGGACCTACGAGCAGTACTTC,CSVERTGTYEQYF
16,TRBD1,TRBV7-3,TRBJ2-5,-,TGTGCCAGCAGCCCCCGTGGGGACAGGGGTCAAGAGACCCAGTACTTC,CASSPRGDRGQETQYF
14,-,TRBV7-3,TRBJ2-6,few,TGTGCCAGCAGCTTGGGGATCGGGGCCAACGTCCTGACTTTC,CASSLGIGANVLTF
14,-,TRBV3-1/TRBV3-2,TRBJ2-3,-,TGTGCCAGCAGCCGAGGGGGTACTGGAGATACGCAGTATTTT,CASSRGGTGDTQYF
15,-,TRBV18,TRBJ2-1,-,TGTGCCAGCTCAACCCGGGAGACCTCCTACAATGAGCAGTTCTTC,CASSTRETSYNEQFF
14,-,TRBV24-1,TRBJ1-2,-,TGTGCCACCAGTTCCGGGCTCATTGGCTATGGCTACACCTTC,CATSSGLIGYGYTF
16,-,TRBV28,TRBJ1-5,few,TGTGCCAGCAGTTCTCCGGCAGACCCGAGCAATCAGCCCCAGCATTTT,CASSSPADPSNQPQHF
15,-,TRBV5-8,TRBJ2-3,-,TGTGCCAGCAGCCGAGGACCGCACAGGGTGGATACGCAGTATTTT,CASSRGPHRVDTQYF
15,-,TRBV29-1,TRBJ1-1,-,TGCAGCGTTGCGGGGGGGGCACCACCGAACACTGAAGCTTTCTTT,CSVAGGAPPNTEAFF
18,TRBD2,TRBV7-2,TRBJ2-2,-,TGTGCCAGCAGCCCGATGTTTGGTAGCGGGAGGAACACCGGGGAGCTGTTTTTT,CASSPMFGSGRNTGELFF
16,-,TRBV5-6,TRBJ2-2,-,TGTGCCAGCAGCTTGGTTTCGGGGAGCGGCACCGGGGAGCTGTTTTTT,CASSLVSGSGTGELFF
14,TRBD2,TRBV29-1,TRBJ2-1,-,TGCAGCGCCGCCCCCCGCGGGAGGTTAGTTGAGCAGTTCTTC,CSAAPRGRLVEQFF
16,TRBD2,TRBV9,TRBJ2-2,-,TGTGCCAGCAGCGTCACTAGCGGGACAAATGGCGGGGAGCTGTTTTTT,CASSVTSGTNGGELFF
16,-,TRBV6-8,TRBJ2-2,-,TGTGCCAGCAGTTACTTCCCGACGGGGAACACCGGGGAGCTGTTTTTT,CASSYFPTGNTGELFF
15,-,TRBV5-4,TRBJ2-7,-,TGTGCCAGCAGCTCTCCGGGTCAGGTATTCGGCGAGCAGTACTTC,CASSSPGQVFGEQYF
15,TRBD1,TRBV5-1,TRBJ1-2,few,TGCGCCAGCAGCCCGGGGGACAGCCAAAACTATGGCTACACCTTC,CASSPGDSQNYGYTF
14,TRBD2,TRBV28,TRBJ2-3,-,TGTGCCAGCAGCGGGGCGGGAGTACAGATCACGCAGTATTTT,CASSGAGVQITQYF
15,TRBD2,TRBV7-6,TRBJ2-1,-,TGTGCCAGCAGCTCACCGGGACTAGCGGGAGGGGAACAGTTCTTC,CASSSPGLAGGEQFF
13,-,TRBV3-1/TRBV3-2,TRBJ2-7,-,TGTGCCAGCAGCCAAAACCGGGGGTACGAGCAGTACTTC,CASSQNRGYEQYF
16,-,TRBV18,TRBJ1-6,once,TGTGCCAGCTCACCGTCAGACGGCCCTGGTGGGTCACCCCTCCACTTT,CASSPSDGPGGSPLHF
15,TRBD2,TRBV3-1/TRBV3-2,TRBJ2-1,-,TGTGCCAGCAGCCGAGGCCTAGCGGGAGTGATTGAGCAGTTCTTC,CASSRGLAGVIEQFF
16,-,TRBV5-5,TRBJ1-5,-,TGTGCCAGCAGCGTGGCCTTATGGACCCGCAATCAGCCCCAGCATTTT,CASSVALWTRNQPQHF
16,TRBD2,TRBV6-2/TRBV6-3,TRBJ2-7,-,TGTGCCAGCAGTTACTCCTCCGGGAGGGCCTTCTACGAGCAGTACTTC,CASSYSSGRAFYEQYF
15,-,TRBV5-4,TRBJ2-5,once,TGTGCCAGCAGCCCCCCCGGGGAGGACCAAGAGACCCAGTACTTC,CASSPPGEDQETQYF
15,-,TRBV28,TRBJ1-5,-,TGTGCCAGCGAAGGGGGACCCGGCAGAAATCAGCCCCAGCATTTT,CASEGGPGRNQPQHF
14,-,TRBV11-2,TRBJ1-2,-,TGTGCCAGCAGCTTAGTTGGTGGGGGGCTTGGCTACACCTTC,CASSLVGGGLGYTF
13,-,TRBV7-9,TRBJ1-2,-,TGTGCCAGCAGCTTCACAGGGAGCAATGGCTACACCTTC,CASSFTGSNGYTF
12,TRBD1,TRBV30,TRBJ1-2,few,TGTGCCGGACAGGGGGGGGGCTATGGCTACACCTTC,CAGQGGGYGYTF
12,-,TRBV7-9,TRBJ2-5,-,TGTGCCAGCAGCTTGGCTGTGGAGACCCAGTACTTC,CASSLAVETQYF
16,-,TRBV19,TRBJ1-4,once,TGTGCCAGTAGTCGAGGGACGGCAACCATGGGAGGAAAACTGTTTTTT,CASSRGTATMGGKLFF
14,-,TRBV18,TRBJ2-4,-,TGTGCCAGCTCACGAGGGGGAGCCAAAAACATTCAGTACTTC,CASSRGGAKNIQYF
15,-,TRBV7-2,TRBJ2-3,-,TGTGCCAGCAGCCCAGGGCCCGGGACGGGTGGTACGCAGTATTTT,CASSPGPGTGGTQYF
16,TRBD1,TRBV6-6,TRBJ2-7,-,TGTGCCAGCAGCCTCTACGGGACAGGGGGACCCTACGAGCAGTACTTC,CASSLYGTGGPYEQYF
11,TRBD1,TRBV6-5,TRBJ1-2,-,TGTGCCAGCAGCCAGGGGGGCGGCTACACCTTC,CASSQGGGYTF
15,TRBD1,TRBV6-5,TRBJ2-7,-,TGTGCCAGCGGAACCAGGGGGCGCAAGTCCCACGAGCAGTACTTC,CASGTRGRKSHEQYF
12,-,TRBV6-2/TRBV6-3,TRBJ1-1,-,TGTGCCAGCAGTCCCCAGGGCACTGAAGCTTTCTTT,CASSPQGTEAFF
16,-,TRBV15,TRBJ2-2,-,TGTGCCACCAGCAGAGATCCGGGGACGAACACCGGGGAGCTGTTTTTT,CATSRDPGTNTGELFF
12,TRBD1,TRBV30,TRBJ1-1,few,TGTGCCTGGGGACAGGGGGTCACTGAAGCTTTCTTT,CAWGQGVTEAFF
14,TRBD2,TRBV7-2,TRBJ2-1,-,TGTGCCAGCAGCCCAGGACTAGCGGACAATGAGCAGTTCTTC,CASSPGLADNEQFF
19,TRBD2,TRBV4-2,TRBJ2-7,-,TGTGCCAGCAGCCCCTCCATCCTGGGACTAGCGGGGCAGAAGGGCGAGCAGTACTTC,CASSPSILGLAGQKGEQYF
11,-,TRBV29-1,TRBJ1-2,-,TGCAGCGTTGAAGGCGGGTTTGGCTACACCTTC,CSVEGGFGYTF
16,-,TRBV5-1,TRBJ1-1,-,TGCGCCAGCAGCTTGGTTTCAGGACCCTTGAACACTGAAGCTTTCTTT,CASSLVSGPLNTEAFF
16,-,TRBV5-4,TRBJ2-5,-,TGTGCCAGCAGCTTGGAGGTGTCCCCGCCTAGGGAGACCCAGTACTTC,CASSLEVSPPRETQYF